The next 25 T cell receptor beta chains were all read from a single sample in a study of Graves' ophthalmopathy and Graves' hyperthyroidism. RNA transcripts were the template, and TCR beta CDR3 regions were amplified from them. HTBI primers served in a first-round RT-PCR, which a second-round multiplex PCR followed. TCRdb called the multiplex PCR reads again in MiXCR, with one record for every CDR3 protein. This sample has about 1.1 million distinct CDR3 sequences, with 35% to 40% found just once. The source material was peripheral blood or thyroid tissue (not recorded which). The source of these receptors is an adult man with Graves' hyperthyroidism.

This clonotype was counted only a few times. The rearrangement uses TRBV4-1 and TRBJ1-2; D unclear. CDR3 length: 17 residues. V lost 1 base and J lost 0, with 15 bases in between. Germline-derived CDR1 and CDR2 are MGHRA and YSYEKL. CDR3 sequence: CASSQVWGGRTNYGYTF. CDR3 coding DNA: TGCGCCAGCAGCCAAGTTTGGGGAGGACGGACTAACTATGGCTACACCTTC.

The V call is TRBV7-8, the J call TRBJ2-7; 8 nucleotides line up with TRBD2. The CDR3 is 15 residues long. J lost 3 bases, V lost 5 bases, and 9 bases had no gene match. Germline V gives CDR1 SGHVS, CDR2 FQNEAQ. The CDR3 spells CASSRPGGGLYEQYF. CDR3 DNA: TGTGCCAGCAGCCGCCCCGGGGGGGGGCTCTACGAGCAGTACTTC.

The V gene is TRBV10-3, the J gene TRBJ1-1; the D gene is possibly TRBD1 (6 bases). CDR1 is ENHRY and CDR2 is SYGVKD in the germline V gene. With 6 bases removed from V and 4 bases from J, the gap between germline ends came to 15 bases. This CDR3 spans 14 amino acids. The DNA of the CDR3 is TGTGCCATCAGGGAGACAGGCGGGGGCACTGAAGCTTTCTTT. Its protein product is CAIRETGGGTEAFF.

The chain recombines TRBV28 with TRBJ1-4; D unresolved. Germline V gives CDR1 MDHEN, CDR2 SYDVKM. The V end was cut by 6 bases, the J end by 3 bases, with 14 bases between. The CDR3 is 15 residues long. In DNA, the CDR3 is TGTGCCAGCAGCCGCCCCGGGAAGTCTAATGAAAAACTGTTTTTT. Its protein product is CASSRPGKSNEKLFF.

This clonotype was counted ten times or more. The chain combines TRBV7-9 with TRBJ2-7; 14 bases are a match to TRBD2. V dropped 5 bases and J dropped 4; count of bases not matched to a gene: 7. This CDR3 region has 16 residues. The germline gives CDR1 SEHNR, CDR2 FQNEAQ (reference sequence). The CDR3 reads CASSPTSGRAQYEQYF. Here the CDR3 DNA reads TGTGCCAGCAGCCCGACTAGCGGGAGGGCCCAATACGAGCAGTACTTC.

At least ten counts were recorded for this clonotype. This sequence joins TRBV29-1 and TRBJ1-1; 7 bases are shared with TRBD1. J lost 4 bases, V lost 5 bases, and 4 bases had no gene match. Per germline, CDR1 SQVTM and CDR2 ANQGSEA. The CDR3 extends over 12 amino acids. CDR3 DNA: TGCAGCGTTTCAGGGGGAGTCACTGAAGCTTTCTTT. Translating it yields CSVSGGVTEAFF.

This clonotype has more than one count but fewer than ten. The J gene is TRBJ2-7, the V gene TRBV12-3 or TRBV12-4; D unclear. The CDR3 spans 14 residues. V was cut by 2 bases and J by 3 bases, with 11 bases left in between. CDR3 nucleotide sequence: TGTGCCAGCAGTTTAAAGGGTATAGGCTACGAGCAGTACTTC. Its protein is CASSLKGIGYEQYF.

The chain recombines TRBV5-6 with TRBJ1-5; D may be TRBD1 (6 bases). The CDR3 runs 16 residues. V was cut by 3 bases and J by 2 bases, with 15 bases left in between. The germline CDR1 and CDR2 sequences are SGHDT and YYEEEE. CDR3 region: CASSSFRGEGNQPQHF. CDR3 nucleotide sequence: TGTGCCAGCAGCTCCTTTAGGGGGGAGGGCAATCAGCCCCAGCATTTT.

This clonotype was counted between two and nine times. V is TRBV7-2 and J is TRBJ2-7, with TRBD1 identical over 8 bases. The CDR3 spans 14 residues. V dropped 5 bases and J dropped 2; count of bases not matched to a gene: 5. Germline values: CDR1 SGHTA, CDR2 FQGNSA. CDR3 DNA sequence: TGTGCCAGCAGCCAGCGGACAGGGACCTACGAGCAGTACTTC. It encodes CASSQRTGTYEQYF.

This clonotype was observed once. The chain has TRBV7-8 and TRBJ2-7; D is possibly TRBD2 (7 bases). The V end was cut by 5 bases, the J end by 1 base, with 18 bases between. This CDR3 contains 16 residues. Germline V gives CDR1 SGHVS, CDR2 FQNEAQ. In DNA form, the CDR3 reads TGTGCCAGCAGCAGGGGGGCAACTAGCGCTTCCTACGAGCAGTACTTC. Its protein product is CASSRGATSASYEQYF.

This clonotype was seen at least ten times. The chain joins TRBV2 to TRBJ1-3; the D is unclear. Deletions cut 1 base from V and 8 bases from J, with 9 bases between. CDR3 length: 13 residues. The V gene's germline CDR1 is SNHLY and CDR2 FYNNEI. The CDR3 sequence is CASSEEVSDTIYF. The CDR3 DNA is TGTGCCAGCAGTGAAGAAGTGTCGGACACCATATATTTT.

The CDR3 DNA sequence: TGTGCCAGCAGCGTAGATCGACTAGCGGGAGGGCAAGAGACCCAGTACTTC. It codes for CASSVDRLAGGQETQYF. V is TRBV9 and J is TRBJ2-5; TRBD2 agrees at 14 bases. The germline V gene has CDR1 SGDLS and CDR2 YYNGEE. V gave up 0 bases and J gave up 2 bases; unmatched junction bases: 3. The CDR3 is made up of 17 amino acids.

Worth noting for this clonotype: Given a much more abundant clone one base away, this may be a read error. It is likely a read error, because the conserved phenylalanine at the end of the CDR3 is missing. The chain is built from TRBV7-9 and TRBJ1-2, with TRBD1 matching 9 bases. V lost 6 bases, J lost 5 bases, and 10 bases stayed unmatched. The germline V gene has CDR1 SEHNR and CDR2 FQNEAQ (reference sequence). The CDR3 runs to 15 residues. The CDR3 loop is CASSTLGTGRYGYTV. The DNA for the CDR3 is TGTGCCAGCAGTACCCTTGGGACAGGGCGATATGGCTACACCGTC.

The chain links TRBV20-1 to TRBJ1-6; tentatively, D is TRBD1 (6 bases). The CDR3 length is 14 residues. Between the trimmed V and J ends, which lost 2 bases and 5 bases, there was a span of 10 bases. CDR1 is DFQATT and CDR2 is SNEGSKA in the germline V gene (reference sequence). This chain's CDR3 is CSARIGQNNSPLHF. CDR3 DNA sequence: TGCAGTGCTAGAATAGGACAGAATAATTCACCCCTCCACTTT.

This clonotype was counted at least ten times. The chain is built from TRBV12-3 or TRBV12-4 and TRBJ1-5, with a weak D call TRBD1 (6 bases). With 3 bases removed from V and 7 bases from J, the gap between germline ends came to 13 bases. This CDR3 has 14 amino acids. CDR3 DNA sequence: TGTGCCAGCAGTTTGGGCACAGGGAAACAGCCCCAGCATTTT. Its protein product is CASSLGTGKQPQHF.

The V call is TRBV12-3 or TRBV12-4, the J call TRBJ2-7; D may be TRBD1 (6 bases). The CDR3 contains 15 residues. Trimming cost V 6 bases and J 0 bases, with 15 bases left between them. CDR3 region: CASRLQGQGSYEQYF. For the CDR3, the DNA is TGTGCCAGCAGGCTACAGGGCCAGGGCTCCTACGAGCAGTACTTC.

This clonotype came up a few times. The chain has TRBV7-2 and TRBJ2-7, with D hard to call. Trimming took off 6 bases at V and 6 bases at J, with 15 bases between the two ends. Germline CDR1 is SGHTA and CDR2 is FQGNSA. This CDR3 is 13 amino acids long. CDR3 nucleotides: TGTGCCAGCAGACCCTTCCTCCGTGGCGAGCAGTACTTC. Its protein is CASRPFLRGEQYF. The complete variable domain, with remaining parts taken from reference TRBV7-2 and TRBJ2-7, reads GAGVSQSPSNKVTEKGKDVELRCDPISGHTALYWYRQSLGQGLEFLIYFQGNSAPDKSGLPSDRFSAERTGGSVSTLTIQRTQQEDSAVYLCASRPFLRGEQYFGPGTRLTVT.

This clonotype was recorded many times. The CDR3: CASSSLRGPTSETQYF. The CDR3 DNA reads as TGTGCCAGCAGCAGCCTAAGGGGTCCTACATCGGAGACCCAGTACTTC. The chain employs TRBV7-2 and TRBJ2-5; TRBD1 is a possible D gene (5 bases). Deletions cut 5 bases from V and 5 bases from J, with 21 bases between. CDR3 length equals 16 residues. Germline V gives CDR1 SGHTA, CDR2 FQGNSA.

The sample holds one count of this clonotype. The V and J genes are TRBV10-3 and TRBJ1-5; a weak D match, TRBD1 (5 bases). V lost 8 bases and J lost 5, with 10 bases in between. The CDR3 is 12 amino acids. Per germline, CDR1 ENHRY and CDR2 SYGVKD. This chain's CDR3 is CAIRFRDQPQHF. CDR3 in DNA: TGTGCCATCCGGTTCAGGGATCAGCCCCAGCATTTT.

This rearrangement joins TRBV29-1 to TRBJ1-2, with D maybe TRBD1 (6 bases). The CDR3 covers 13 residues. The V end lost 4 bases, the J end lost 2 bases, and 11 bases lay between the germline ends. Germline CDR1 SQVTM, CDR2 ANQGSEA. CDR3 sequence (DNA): TGCAGCGTTGGAGGGGGGGGGAACTATGGCTACACCTTC. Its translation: CSVGGGGNYGYTF.

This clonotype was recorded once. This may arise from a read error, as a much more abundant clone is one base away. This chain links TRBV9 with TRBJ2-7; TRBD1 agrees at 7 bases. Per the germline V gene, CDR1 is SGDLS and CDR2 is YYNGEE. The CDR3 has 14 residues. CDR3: CASGVEGASYEQYF. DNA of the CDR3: TGTGCCAGCGGCGTAGAGGGGGCCTCCTACGAGCAGTACTTC.

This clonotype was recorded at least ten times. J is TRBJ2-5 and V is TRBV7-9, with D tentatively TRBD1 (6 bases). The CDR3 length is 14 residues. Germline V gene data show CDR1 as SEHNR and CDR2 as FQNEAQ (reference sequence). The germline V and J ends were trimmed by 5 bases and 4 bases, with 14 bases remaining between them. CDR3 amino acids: CASSPPGRGETQYF. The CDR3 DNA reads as TGTGCCAGCAGCCCGCCGGGCAGGGGAGAGACCCAGTACTTC.

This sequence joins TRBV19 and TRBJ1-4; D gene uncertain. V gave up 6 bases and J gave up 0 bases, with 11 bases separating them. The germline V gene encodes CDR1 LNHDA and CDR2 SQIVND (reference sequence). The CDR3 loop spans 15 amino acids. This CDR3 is CASRMDRATNEKLFF. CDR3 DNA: TGTGCCAGTAGAATGGACCGAGCAACTAATGAAAAACTGTTTTTT.

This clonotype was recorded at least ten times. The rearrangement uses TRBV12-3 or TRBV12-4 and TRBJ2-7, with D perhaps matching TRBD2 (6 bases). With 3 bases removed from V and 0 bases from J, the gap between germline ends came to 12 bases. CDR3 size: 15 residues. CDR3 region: CASSLGTPYSYEQYF. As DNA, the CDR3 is TGTGCCAGCAGTTTGGGGACTCCCTACTCCTACGAGCAGTACTTC.

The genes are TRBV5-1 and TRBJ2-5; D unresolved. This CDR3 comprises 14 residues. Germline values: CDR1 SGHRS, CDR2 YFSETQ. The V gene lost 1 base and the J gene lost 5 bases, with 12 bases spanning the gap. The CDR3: CASSLSGFQETQYF. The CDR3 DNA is TGCGCCAGCAGCTTGAGTGGGTTTCAGGAGACCCAGTACTTC.